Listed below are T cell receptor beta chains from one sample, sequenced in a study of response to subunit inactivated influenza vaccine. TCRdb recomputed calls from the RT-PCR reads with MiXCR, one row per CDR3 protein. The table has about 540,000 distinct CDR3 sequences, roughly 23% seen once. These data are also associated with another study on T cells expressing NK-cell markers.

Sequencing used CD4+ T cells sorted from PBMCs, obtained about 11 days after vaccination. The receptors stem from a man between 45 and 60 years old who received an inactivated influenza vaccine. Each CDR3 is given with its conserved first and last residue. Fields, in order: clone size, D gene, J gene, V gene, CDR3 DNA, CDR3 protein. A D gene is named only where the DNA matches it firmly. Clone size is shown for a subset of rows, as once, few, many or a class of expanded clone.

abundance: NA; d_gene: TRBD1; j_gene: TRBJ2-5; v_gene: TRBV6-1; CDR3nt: TGTGCCAGCAGCCAGAGCCCGAGAGGGGGCATAAGCGAGACCCAGTACTTC; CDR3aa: CASSQSPRGGISETQYF
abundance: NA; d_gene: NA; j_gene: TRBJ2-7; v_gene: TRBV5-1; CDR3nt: TGCGCCAGCAGCTTGGCCGGCAGGGAATGGGGCGAGCAGTACTTC; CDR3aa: CASSLAGREWGEQYF
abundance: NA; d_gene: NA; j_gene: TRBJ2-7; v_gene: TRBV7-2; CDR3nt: TGTGCCAGCAGCTTATCACTTGGCGGGACAAATAGTTACGAGCAGTACTTC; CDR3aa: CASSLSLGGTNSYEQYF
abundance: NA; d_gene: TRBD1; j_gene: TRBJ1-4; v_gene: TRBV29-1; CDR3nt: TGCAGCGTCGCTAAGGGGACAGGGGGGGAAAAACTGTTTTTT; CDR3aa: CSVAKGTGGEKLFF
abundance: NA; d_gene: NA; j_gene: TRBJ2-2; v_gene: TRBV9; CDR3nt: TGTGCCAGCAGCGTAGGGACAGATCTTCACGCCGGGGAGCTGTTTTTT; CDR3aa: CASSVGTDLHAGELFF
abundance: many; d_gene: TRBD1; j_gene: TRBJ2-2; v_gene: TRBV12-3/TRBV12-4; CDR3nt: TGTGCCAGCAGAATTTCCGGGACAGGGAACACCGGGGAGCTGTTTTTT; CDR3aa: CASRISGTGNTGELFF
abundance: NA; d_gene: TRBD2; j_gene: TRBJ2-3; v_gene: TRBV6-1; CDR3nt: TGTGCCAGCAGTCGACTAGCGGGAGTTCCCCCAGATACGCAGTATTTT; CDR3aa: CASSRLAGVPPDTQYF
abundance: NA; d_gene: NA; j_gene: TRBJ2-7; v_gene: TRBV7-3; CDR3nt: TGTGCCAGCAGCTTAGACCCGATTGGAACCTACGAGCAGTACTTC; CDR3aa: CASSLDPIGTYEQYF
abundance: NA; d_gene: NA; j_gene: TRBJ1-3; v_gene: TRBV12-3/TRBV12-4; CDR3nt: TGTGCCAGCAGCCGGTTGTACAGGGGAAACACCATATATTTT; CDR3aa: CASSRLYRGNTIYF
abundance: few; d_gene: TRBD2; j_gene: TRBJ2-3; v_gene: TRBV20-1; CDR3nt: TGCAGTGCTAGACCTCCGGGACTAGCGGGAGTGTCGCAGTATTTT; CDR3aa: CSARPPGLAGVSQYF
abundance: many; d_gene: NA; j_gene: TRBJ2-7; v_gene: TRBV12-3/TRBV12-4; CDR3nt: TGTGCCAGCGGGCAGGGGACCTACTACGAGCAGTACTTC; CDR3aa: CASGQGTYYEQYF
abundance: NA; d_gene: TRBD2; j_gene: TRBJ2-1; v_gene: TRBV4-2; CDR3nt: TGTGCCAGCAGCCAAGAGGTGGGCGGGAGGGCCACGAATGAGCAGTTCTTC; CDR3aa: CASSQEVGGRATNEQFF
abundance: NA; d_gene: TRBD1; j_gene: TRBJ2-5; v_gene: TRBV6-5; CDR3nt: TGTGCCAGCAGTTATAGGGGGCGGACGGAAGAGACCCAGTACTTC; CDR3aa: CASSYRGRTEETQYF
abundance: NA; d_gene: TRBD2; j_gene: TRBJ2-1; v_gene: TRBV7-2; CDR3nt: TGTGCCAGCAGCCCACTCGGGGGGGGCTCCTACAATGAGCAGTTCTTC; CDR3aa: CASSPLGGGSYNEQFF
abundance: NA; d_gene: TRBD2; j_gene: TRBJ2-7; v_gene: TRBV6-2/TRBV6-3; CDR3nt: TGTGCCAGCAGTTACTCCGCTAGCGGGAGAGCATACGAGCAGTACTTC; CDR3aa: CASSYSASGRAYEQYF
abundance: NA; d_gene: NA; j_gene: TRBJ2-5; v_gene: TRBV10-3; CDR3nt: TGTGCCATCAGTCGCGGAGGGGACCAAGAGACCCAGTACTTC; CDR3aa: CAISRGGDQETQYF
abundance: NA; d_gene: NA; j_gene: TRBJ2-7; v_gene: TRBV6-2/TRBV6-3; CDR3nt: TGTGCCAGCAACCAACCGGGCGGAAGCTCCTACGAGCAGTACTTC; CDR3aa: CASNQPGGSSYEQYF
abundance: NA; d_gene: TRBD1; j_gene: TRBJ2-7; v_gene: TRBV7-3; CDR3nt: TGTGCCAGCAGCTCCGGGACAGACTACGAGCAGTACTTC; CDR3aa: CASSSGTDYEQYF
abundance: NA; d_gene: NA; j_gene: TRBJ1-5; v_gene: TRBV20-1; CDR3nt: TGCAGTGCTCGTCGAGGGGGAGGTCCTAGCAATCAGCCCCAGCATTTT; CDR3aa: CSARRGGGPSNQPQHF
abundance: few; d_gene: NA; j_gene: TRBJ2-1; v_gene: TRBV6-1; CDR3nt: TGTGCCAGTAAAACCCCGAAAAACAATGAGCAGTTCTTC; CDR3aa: CASKTPKNNEQFF
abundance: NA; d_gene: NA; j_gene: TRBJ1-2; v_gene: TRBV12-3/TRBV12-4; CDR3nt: TGTGCCAGCAGAGGGGAGACCTATGGCTACACCTTC; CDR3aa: CASRGETYGYTF
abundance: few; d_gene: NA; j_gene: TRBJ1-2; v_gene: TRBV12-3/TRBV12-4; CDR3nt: TGTGCCAGCAGTTTGGGCTCGGGCCCCGAAAACTATGGCTACACCTTC; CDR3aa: CASSLGSGPENYGYTF
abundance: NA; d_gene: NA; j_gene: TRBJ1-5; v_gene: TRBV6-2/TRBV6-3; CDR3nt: TGTGCCAGCAGTTATGTCAGGGTAGGGAGTAGCAATCAGCCCCAGCATTTT; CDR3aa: CASSYVRVGSSNQPQHF
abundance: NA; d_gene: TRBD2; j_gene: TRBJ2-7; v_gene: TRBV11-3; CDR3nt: TGTGCCAGCAGCTTACAGGCTAGCGGGGGCGAGCAGTACTTC; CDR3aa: CASSLQASGGEQYF
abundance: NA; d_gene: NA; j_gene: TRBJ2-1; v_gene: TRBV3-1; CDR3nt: TGTGCCAGCAGCCAACCCGGAGGGGGCTACAATGAGCAGTTCTTC; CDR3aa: CASSQPGGGYNEQFF
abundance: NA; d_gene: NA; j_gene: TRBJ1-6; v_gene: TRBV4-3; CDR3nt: TGCGCCAGCAGCCAAGTTTGGGGGAAGGCCCGAGGTTCACCCCTCCACTTT; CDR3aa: CASSQVWGKARGSPLHF
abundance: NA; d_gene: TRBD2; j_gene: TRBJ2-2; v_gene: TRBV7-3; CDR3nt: TGTGCCAGCAGCCCCAAGCGGGAGAGGAACACCGGGGAGCTGTTTTTT; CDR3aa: CASSPKRERNTGELFF
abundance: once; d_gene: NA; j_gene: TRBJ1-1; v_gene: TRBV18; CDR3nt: TGTGCCAGCTCACCGGGCCCGGTTCCGCCATCTGAAGCTTTCTTT; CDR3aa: CASSPGPVPPSEAFF
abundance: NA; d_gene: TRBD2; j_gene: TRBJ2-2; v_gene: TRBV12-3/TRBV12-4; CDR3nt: TGTGCCAGCAGAATAGCGGGGGGGCGTACCGGGGAGCTGTTTTTT; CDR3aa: CASRIAGGRTGELFF
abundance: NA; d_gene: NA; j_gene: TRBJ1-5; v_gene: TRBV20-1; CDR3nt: TGCAGTGCTAGAGATCGATGGGGCGCAGGCAATCAGCCCCAGCATTTT; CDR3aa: CSARDRWGAGNQPQHF
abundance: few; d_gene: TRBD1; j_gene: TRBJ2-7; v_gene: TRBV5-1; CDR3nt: TGCGCCAGCAGCCTATCCGGGACAGGGAACGGCGAGCAGTACTTC; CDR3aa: CASSLSGTGNGEQYF
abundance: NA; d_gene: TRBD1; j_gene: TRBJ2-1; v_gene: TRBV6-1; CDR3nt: TGTGCCAGCAGTGAAGCGTGGACAGGGGGGAAAAATGAGCAGTTCTTC; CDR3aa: CASSEAWTGGKNEQFF
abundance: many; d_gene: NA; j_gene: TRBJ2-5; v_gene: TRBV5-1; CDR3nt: TGTGCCAGCAGCTTAAGCCAAGAGACCCAGTACTTC; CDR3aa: CASSLSQETQYF
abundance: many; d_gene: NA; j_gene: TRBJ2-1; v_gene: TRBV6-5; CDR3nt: TGTGCCAGCAGTTACTCGTTCCCAGAGAGCTCCTACAATGAGCAGTTCTTC; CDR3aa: CASSYSFPESSYNEQFF
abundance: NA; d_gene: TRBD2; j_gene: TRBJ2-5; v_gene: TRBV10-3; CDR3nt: TGTGCCATCAGTGAGTCGAAGGCGGGGGGCTCTGAGACCCAGTACTTC; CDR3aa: CAISESKAGGSETQYF
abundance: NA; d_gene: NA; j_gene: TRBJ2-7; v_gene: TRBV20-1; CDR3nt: TGCAGTGCTAGAGGTCCCCAGTTCTCCTACGAGCAGTACTTC; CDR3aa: CSARGPQFSYEQYF
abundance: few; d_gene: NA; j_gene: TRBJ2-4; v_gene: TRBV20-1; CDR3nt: TGCAGTGCTTCTCGACAGGCCAAAAACATTCAGTACTTC; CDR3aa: CSASRQAKNIQYF
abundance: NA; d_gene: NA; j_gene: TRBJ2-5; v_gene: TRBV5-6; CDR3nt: TGTGCCAGCAGCTTGGCCCATTGGGAGACCCAGTACTTC; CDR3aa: CASSLAHWETQYF
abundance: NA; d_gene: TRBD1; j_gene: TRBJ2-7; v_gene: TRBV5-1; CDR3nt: TGCGCCAGCAGCTTCAGGACAGGGGGTCCGATCGGGGAGCAGTACTTC; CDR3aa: CASSFRTGGPIGEQYF
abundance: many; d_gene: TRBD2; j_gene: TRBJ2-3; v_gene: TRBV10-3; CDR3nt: TGTGCCACCGCCCCCCTAGCGGGGCTCACAGATACGCAGTATTTT; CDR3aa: CATAPLAGLTDTQYF
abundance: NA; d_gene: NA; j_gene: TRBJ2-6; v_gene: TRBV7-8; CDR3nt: TGTGCCAGCAGCTTTGACAGGACCCCCTCTGGGGCCAACGTCCTGACTTTC; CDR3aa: CASSFDRTPSGANVLTF
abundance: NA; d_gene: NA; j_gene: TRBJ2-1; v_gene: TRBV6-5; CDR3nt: TGTGCCAGCAGTTACAGTACGAGGGCCTACAATGAGCAGTTCTTC; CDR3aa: CASSYSTRAYNEQFF
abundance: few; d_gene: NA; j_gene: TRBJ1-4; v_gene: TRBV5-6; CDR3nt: TGTGCCAGCAGCCAAATGGGTAATGAAAAACTGTTTTTT; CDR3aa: CASSQMGNEKLFF
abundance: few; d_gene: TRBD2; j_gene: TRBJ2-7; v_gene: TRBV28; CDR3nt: TGTGCCAGCCAGTCTAGCGGGAGCGCCTACGAGCAGTACTTC; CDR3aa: CASQSSGSAYEQYF
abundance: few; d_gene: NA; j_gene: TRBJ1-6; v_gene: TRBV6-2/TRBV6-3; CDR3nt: TGTGCCAGCAGTTACTCGGGACCATTGAGGAATTCACCCCTCCACTTT; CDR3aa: CASSYSGPLRNSPLHF
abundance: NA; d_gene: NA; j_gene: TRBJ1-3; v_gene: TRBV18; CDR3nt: TGTGCCAGCTCACCAAACGCTCTACAGGGCAATTCTGGAAACACCATATATTTT; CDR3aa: CASSPNALQGNSGNTIYF
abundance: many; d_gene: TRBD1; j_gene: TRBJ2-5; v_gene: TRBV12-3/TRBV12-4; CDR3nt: TGTGCCAGCAGTCAGGACAGGGCCCAAGAGACCCAGTACTTC; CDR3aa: CASSQDRAQETQYF
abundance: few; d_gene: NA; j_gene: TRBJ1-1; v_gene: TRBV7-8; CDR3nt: TGTGCCAGCAGCCCCCAAGAGGTGAACACTGAAGCTTTCTTT; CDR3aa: CASSPQEVNTEAFF
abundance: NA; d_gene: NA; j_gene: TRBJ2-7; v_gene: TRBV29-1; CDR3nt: TGCAGCGTTGACAGGGGTGGAGGGGAGCAGTACTTC; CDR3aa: CSVDRGGGEQYF
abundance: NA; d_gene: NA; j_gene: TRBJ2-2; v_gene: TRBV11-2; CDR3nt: TGTGCCAGCAGCACAGGGACAGGGGATTGGACTAGCGGCACCGGGGAGCTGTTTTTT; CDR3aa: CASSTGTGDWTSGTGELFF